A single sample is the source of the 10 T cell receptor beta chains below, sequenced in a study of spatial heterogeneity in lung cancer. TCRdb itself ran the 5' RACE reads through MiXCR, one entry per CDR3 protein. The table lists some 120,000 distinct CDR3 sequences, over 9% of them singletons. Time point indicated: blood at routine non-recurrence follow-up after resection. Frozen PBMC, nontumor lung or tumor provided whole RNA, which was sequenced unsorted. Sequencing used PBMCs, obtained at follow-up. The source is a male donor with early-stage non-small cell lung cancer.

In its sample, this clonotype was seen many times. V is TRBV7-8 and J is TRBJ1-1; 9 bases map to TRBD1. The germline V gene has CDR1 SGHVS and CDR2 FQNEAQ. This CDR3 has 17 residues. J lost 0 bases, V lost 4 bases, and 9 bases had no gene match. CDR3 nucleotide sequence: TGTGCCAGCAGCTCCAAGGTTGGGACAGGGATGAACACTGAAGCTTTCTTT. It is translated as CASSSKVGTGMNTEAFF.

This clonotype was observed a handful of times. The rearrangement joins TRBV5-1 to TRBJ2-3; TRBD2 agrees at 8 bases. Germline loops: CDR1 SGHRS, CDR2 YFSETQ. With 6 bases clipped from V and 3 bases from J, the junction kept 9 bases outside the gene matches. CDR3 length: 15 residues. CDR3 DNA: TGCGCCAGCACCGGGGGGGGCGCATTGACAGATACGCAGTATTTT. Its protein product is CASTGGGALTDTQYF.

This clonotype showed up many times. The rearrangement uses TRBV27 and TRBJ1-6; TRBD1 agrees at 7 bases. The CDR3 covers 15 residues. V was pared by 3 bases and J by 6 bases, with 5 bases of the junction left unmatched. CDR1 and CDR2 from the germline V gene are MNHEY and SMNVEV (reference sequence). The CDR3 protein is CASSLRGQSNSPLHF. As DNA, the CDR3 is TGTGCCAGCAGTTTGAGGGGACAGAGTAATTCACCCCTCCACTTT.

This clonotype was found a few times. At one end, the junction sequence differs from germline, possibly due to a read error. The chain couples TRBV7-7 to TRBJ2-3, with D unclear. Germline lookup yields CDR1 SSHAT and CDR2 FNYEAQ (reference sequence). CDR3 length: 15 residues. The CDR3 region has the DNA TGTGCTAGCAGCCCGACCCTGTCTAGTTCAGATACGCAGTATTTT. It codes for CASSPTLSSSDTQYF.

The V and J genes are TRBV20-1 and TRBJ2-3; 8 positions agree with TRBD1. V shed 0 bases, J shed 2 bases, and the junction held 4 bases outside the gene matches. This CDR3 spans 15 amino acids. Per the germline V gene, CDR1 is DFQATT and CDR2 is SNEGSKA (reference sequence). CDR3 sequence: CSARDGTGYTDTQYF. CDR3 coding DNA: TGCAGTGCTAGAGATGGGACAGGTTACACAGATACGCAGTATTTT.

In this sample, this clonotype turned up many times. CDR3 in DNA: TGTGCCAGCAGTTTATCCGACAAAGGGGTTGAAGCTTTCTTT. Its protein is CASSLSDKGVEAFF. V usage is TRBV12-3 or TRBV12-4 and J usage is TRBJ1-1; D perhaps matches TRBD1 (5 bases). Trimming removed 2 bases at V and 7 bases at J, with 14 bases between. The CDR3 is made up of 14 amino acids.

The rearrangement links TRBV4-1 to TRBJ1-5; 7 nucleotides match TRBD1. Per the germline V gene, CDR1 is MGHRA and CDR2 is YSYEKL. V trimming: 5 bases; J trimming: 2 bases; junction bases outside the gene matches: 6. This CDR3 spans 15 amino acids. Here the CDR3 reads CASSLTGNGNQPQHF. The CDR3 coding sequence is TGCGCCAGCAGCTTGACAGGGAACGGCAATCAGCCCCAGCATTTT.

This chain joins TRBV5-4 and TRBJ2-7; 7 nucleotides agree with TRBD1. CDR3 length: 17 amino acids. Trimming took 3 bases from V and 4 from J; bases not matched to a gene: 16. Per the germline V gene, CDR1 is SGHNT and CDR2 is YYREEE (reference sequence). The CDR3 DNA sequence: TGTGCCAGCAGCTGGGGTTCTCCCGGGACAGCGACTTACGAGCAGTACTTC. Protein: CASSWGSPGTATYEQYF.

The rearrangement joins TRBV24-1 to TRBJ2-6; weak D call: TRBD2 (6 bases). This CDR3 spans 16 amino acids. Germline V gives CDR1 KGHDR, CDR2 SFDVKD. V was clipped by 0 bases and J by 2 bases, with 7 bases between them. CDR3 sequence: CATSDLPGAGANVLTF. CDR3 sequence (DNA): TGTGCCACCAGTGATTTGCCGGGGGCTGGGGCCAACGTCCTGACTTTC.

The chain joins TRBV18 to TRBJ2-2; the D gene is possibly TRBD2 (5 bases). The germline CDR1 and CDR2 sequences are KGHSH and LQKENI. This CDR3 contains 13 residues. V was cut by 4 bases and J by 10 bases, with 13 bases left in between. The CDR3 DNA follows: TGTGCCAGCTCACAGTCCCAGGACTCGGAGCTGTTTTTT. Encoded protein: CASSQSQDSELFF.